This T cell receptor (beta chain) was sequenced in a study of identical twins. Study-level points and caveats: The analysis was cross-sectional rather than longitudinal within donors. Memory repertoires showed no such pattern, whereas abundant cord blood beta clonotypes carried fewer insertions. Twin pairs had excess sharing that was weaker in beta out-of-frame sequences.

This clonotype came up a few times. Its antigen is undetermined. This CDR3 spans 18 amino acids. Unmatched junction bases numbered 12, after V lost 0 bases and J lost 3 bases. Germline CDR1 and CDR2: LGHNA and YNFKEQ. A universal primer site came from template switching; cDNA carried unique molecular identifiers. TCRdb reprocessed the 5' RACE reads via MiXCR and lists one record per CDR3 protein. Found here are approximately 890,000 distinct CDR3 sequences, roughly 12% of them singletons; the top ten hold under 2%. These data were also filed under a second study, of yellow fever vaccine responses in identical twins.

The material sequenced was PBMCs. The source is a woman aged 18-30 years in good health. The J gene is TRBJ1-1, the V gene TRBV4-2, with 8 bases that match TRBD1. CDR3 loop: CASSQDETGVVPHTEAFF. In DNA, the CDR3 is TGTGCCAGCAGCCAAGACGAGACAGGGGTGGTCCCCCACACTGAAGCTTTCTTT.